The T cell receptor beta chain described here comes from a study of cytomegalovirus exposure and HLA in healthy donors. Study-wide context: Within an early data release were about 80 million unique TCRs drawn from HLA-typed donors.

V gave up 5 bases and J gave up 4 bases, with 8 bases separating them. The CDR3 covers 13 residues. Germline lookup yields CDR1 SEHNR and CDR2 FQNEAQ (reference sequence). This PCR relied on a set of 60 Vbeta primers and 13 Jbeta primers. Under the authors' procedure: Approximately 11 million of roughly 81 million unique TCR beta chains were shared, per a later count. Sequencing used immunoSEQ multiplex PCR; TCRdb keeps in-frame clones, though not all of them. That table gives V, J and clone size, and the DNA gave D and trimming. The sample consists of approximately 190,000 clones, about 81% of them appearing once. This clone showed up just a few times. Its antigen is still unknown. Study-wide findings and caveats: Reportedly, a later analysis found an Asian-associated ancestry cluster had fewer N-insertions than the approximately 640-donor mean. Highest at DRB1 and lowest at HLA-C, TCR association rates differed among HLA loci in a later analysis.

This TCR was recovered from a woman aged 45 to 65 in good health and CMV-seropositive. The rearrangement links TRBV7-9 to TRBJ2-2; no clear D gene. Sequencing used PBMCs. In nucleotides, the CDR3 is TGTGCCAGCAGCGTTGACTCCACCGGGGAGCTGTTTTTT. It is translated as CASSVDSTGELFF.